The text below deals with one TCR beta chain. This entry is derived from a study of blood T cell repertoires in COVID-19. In the original workflow: Reference gene primer amplification gave estimated nucleated cell counts. Produced via immunoSEQ multiplex PCR; TCRdb's table is partial and in-frame only. V and J calls and clone size are as listed in that table; D and trimming were resolved from the DNA. Found here are 190,000 or so clones, around 87% of them singletons; the top ten hold 0.62%. Looked up from germline, CDR1 is MDHEN and CDR2 is SYDVKM. The V end was cut by 5 bases, the J end by 4 bases, with 14 bases between. The CDR3 loop spans 14 amino acids.

The sequenced sample consisted of peripheral blood. The V gene is TRBV28, the J gene TRBJ1-2; no reliable D call. The TCR sequence derives from a man over 45 with acute or convalescent COVID-19. Here the CDR3 DNA reads TGTGCCAGCAGTCCCCCCGGGAGCGGCTATGGCTACACCTTC. Residues: CASSPPGSGYGYTF.